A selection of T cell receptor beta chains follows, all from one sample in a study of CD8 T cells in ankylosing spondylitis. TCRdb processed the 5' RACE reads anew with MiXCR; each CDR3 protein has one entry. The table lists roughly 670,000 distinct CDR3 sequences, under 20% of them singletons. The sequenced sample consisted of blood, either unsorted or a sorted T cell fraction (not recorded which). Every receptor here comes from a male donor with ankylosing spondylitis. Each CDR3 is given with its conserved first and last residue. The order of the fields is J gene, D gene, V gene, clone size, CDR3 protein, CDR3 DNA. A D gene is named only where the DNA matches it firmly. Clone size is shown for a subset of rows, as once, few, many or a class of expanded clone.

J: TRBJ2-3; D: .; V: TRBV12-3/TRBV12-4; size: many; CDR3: CASRRTDTQYF; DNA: TGTGCCAGCAGGCGAACAGATACGCAGTATTTT
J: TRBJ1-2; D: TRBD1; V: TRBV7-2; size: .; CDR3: CASSSSGTGYGYTF; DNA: TGTGCCAGCAGCTCCTCCGGGACAGGATATGGCTACACCTTC
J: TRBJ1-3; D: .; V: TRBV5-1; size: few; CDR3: CASSPQTVGRAAGNTIYF; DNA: TGCGCCAGCAGCCCTCAAACCGTCGGGAGGGCAGCCGGAAACACCATATATTTT
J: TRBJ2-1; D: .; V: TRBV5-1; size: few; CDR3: CASSYRRPNNEQFF; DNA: TGCGCCAGCAGCTACCGACGACCTAACAATGAGCAGTTCTTC
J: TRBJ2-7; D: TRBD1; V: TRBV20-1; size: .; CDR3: CSARSGTGYEQYF; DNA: TGCAGTGCTAGATCCGGGACAGGCTACGAGCAGTACTTC
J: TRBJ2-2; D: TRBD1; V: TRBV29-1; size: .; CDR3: CSVHGAGGLTGELFF; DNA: TGCAGCGTTCATGGGGCAGGGGGTTTAACCGGGGAGCTGTTTTTT
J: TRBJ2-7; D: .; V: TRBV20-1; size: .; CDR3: CSGERTYEQYF; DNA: TGCAGCGGGGAGCGAACCTACGAGCAGTACTTC
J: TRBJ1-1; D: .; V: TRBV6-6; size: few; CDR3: CASSSGGSAFF; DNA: TGTGCCAGCAGCTCCGGGGGGTCGGCTTTCTTT
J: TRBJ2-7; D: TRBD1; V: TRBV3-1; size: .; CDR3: CASSQDSGYRGVLYEQYF; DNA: TGTGCCAGCAGCCAAGATTCCGGCTACAGGGGAGTCCTGTACGAGCAGTACTTC
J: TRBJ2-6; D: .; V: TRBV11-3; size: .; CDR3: CASSPLSSSGANVLTF; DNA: TGTGCCAGCAGCCCTCTTAGTTCATCTGGGGCCAACGTCCTGACTTTC
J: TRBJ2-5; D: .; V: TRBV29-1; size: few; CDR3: CSVVGALYQETQYF; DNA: TGCAGCGTTGTAGGGGCCTTGTACCAAGAGACCCAGTACTTC
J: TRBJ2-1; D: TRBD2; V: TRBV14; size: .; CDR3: CASSPSGALFHEQFF; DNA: TGTGCCAGCAGCCCTAGCGGGGCCCTTTTCCATGAGCAGTTCTTC
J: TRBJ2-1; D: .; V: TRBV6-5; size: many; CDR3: CASSYSDEQFF; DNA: TGTGCCAGCAGTTACTCGGATGAGCAGTTCTTC
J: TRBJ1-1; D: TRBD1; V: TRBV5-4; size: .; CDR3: CASSPTGTGGVVAFF; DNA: TGTGCCAGCAGCCCCACCGGGACAGGGGGCGTCGTGGCTTTCTTT
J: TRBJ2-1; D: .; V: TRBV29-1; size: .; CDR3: CSVDRTNEQFF; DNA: TGCAGCGTGGACAGAACCAATGAGCAGTTCTTC
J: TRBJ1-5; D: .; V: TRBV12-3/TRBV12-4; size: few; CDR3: CASSLQEINQPQHF; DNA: TGTGCCAGCAGTTTACAGGAAATCAATCAGCCCCAGCATTTT
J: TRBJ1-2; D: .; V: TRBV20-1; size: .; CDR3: CSARDRRGTSNYGYTF; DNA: TGCAGTGCTAGAGATCGGAGGGGAACTTCTAACTATGGCTACACCTTC
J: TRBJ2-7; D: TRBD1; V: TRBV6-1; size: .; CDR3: CATKGDSSYEQYF; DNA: TGTGCCACCAAGGGGGACAGTTCCTACGAGCAGTACTTC
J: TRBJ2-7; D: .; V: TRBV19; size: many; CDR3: CASKTNFGSYEQYF; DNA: TGTGCCAGCAAGACTAATTTCGGCTCCTACGAGCAGTACTTC
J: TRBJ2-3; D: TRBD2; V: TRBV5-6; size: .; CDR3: CASSWRAGETDTQYF; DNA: TGTGCCAGCAGCTGGAGAGCGGGAGAGACAGATACGCAGTATTTT
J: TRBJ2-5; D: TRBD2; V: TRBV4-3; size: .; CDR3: CASSQDWGGEETQYF; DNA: TGCGCCAGCAGCCAAGACTGGGGAGGGGAAGAGACCCAGTACTTC
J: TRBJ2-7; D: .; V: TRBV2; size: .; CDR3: CASKGDTNSYEQYF; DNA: TGTGCCAGCAAGGGGGACACAAACTCCTACGAGCAGTACTTC
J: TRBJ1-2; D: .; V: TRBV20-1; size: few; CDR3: CSAIRGNYGYTF; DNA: TGCAGTGCTATTAGGGGCAACTATGGCTACACCTTC
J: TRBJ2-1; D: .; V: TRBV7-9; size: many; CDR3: CASSLGYGNEQFF; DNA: TGTGCCAGCAGCTTAGGATACGGCAATGAGCAGTTCTTC
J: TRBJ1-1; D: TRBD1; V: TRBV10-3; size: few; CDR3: CASRGEGTEAFF; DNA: TGTGCCTCCAGGGGGGAGGGGACTGAAGCTTTCTTT
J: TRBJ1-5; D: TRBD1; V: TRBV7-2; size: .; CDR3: CASSPGTGDNQPQHF; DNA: TGTGCCAGCAGCCCGGGGACAGGGGACAATCAGCCCCAGCATTTT
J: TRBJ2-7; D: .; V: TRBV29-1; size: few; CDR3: CSATDSQTYEQYF; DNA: TGCAGCGCCACGGACAGTCAGACCTACGAGCAGTACTTC
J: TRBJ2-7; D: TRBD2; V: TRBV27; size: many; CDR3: CASSLAGGPSYEQYF; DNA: TGTGCCAGCAGTTTAGCGGGAGGGCCGTCATACGAGCAGTACTTC
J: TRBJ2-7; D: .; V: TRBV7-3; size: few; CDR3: CASSSRPRIHEQYF; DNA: TGTGCCAGCAGCTCCAGACCTAGGATCCACGAGCAGTACTTC
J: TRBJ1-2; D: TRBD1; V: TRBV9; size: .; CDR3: CASSAQGTGAYGYTF; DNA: TGTGCCAGCAGCGCCCAGGGCACAGGGGCCTATGGCTACACCTTC
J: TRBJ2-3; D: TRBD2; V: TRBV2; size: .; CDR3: CASSVLLAGDPSTDTQYF; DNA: TGTGCCAGCAGTGTCTTGCTAGCGGGCGATCCTAGCACAGATACGCAGTATTTT
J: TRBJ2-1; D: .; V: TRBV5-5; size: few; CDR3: CASSLVGNLYNEQFF; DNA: TGTGCCAGCAGCTTGGTGGGGAACCTCTACAATGAGCAGTTCTTC
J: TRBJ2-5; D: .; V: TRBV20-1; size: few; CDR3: CSAKLGQETQYF; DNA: TGCAGTGCAAAGTTGGGGCAAGAGACCCAGTACTTC
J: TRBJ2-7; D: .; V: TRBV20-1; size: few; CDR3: CSARGLTGYEQYF; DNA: TGCAGTGCTAGAGGTCTGACAGGTTACGAGCAGTACTTC
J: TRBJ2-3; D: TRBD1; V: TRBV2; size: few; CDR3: CASEDRGGTDTQYF; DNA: TGTGCCAGCGAGGACAGGGGAGGCACAGATACGCAGTATTTT
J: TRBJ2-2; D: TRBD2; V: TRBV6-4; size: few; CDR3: CASSEAGANTGELFF; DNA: TGTGCCAGCAGTGAAGCGGGGGCGAACACCGGGGAGCTGTTTTTT
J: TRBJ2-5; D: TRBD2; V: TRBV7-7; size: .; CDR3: CASSPVQRGEETQYF; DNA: TGTGCTAGCAGTCCCGTCCAGCGGGGCGAAGAGACCCAGTACTTC
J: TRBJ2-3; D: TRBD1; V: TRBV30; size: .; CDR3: CAWSKDRGDTQYF; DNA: TGTGCCTGGAGTAAAGACAGGGGGGATACGCAGTATTTT
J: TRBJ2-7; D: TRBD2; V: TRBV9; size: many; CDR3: CASSVGASGSYEQYF; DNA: TGTGCCAGCAGCGTAGGGGCCAGCGGGAGCTACGAGCAGTACTTC
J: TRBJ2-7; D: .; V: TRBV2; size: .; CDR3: CASSDYRERSYEQYF; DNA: TGTGCCAGCAGTGATTATCGGGAGAGGTCGTACGAGCAGTACTTC
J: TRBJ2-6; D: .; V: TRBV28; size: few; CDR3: CASSTEDFLGGANVLTF; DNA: TGTGCCAGCAGTACAGAGGACTTCCTAGGTGGGGCCAACGTCCTGACTTTC
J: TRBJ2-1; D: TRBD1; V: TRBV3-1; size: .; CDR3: CASSRQGALSEQFF; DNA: TGTGCCAGCAGCCGACAGGGGGCCCTTAGTGAGCAGTTCTTC
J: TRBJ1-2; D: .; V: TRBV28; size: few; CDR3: CASRNRVPPYGYTF; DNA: TGTGCCAGCAGGAACAGGGTTCCTCCCTATGGCTACACCTTC
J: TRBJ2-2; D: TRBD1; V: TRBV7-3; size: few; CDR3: CASSPPGQTTGELFF; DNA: TGTGCCAGCAGCCCACCGGGACAGACTACCGGGGAGCTGTTTTTT
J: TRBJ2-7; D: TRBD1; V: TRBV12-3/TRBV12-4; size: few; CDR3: CASSPRDSGTGIYEQYF; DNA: TGTGCCAGCAGTCCAAGAGACTCCGGGACAGGGATTTACGAGCAGTACTTC